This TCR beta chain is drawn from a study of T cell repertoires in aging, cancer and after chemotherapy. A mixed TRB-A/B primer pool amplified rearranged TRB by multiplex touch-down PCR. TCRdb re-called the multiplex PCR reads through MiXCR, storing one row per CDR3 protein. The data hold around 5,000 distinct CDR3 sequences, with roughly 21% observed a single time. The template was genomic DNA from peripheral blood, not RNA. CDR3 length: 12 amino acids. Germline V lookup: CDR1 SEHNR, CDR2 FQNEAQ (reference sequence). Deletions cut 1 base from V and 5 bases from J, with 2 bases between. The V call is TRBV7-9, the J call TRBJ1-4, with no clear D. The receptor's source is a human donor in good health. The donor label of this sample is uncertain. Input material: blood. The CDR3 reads CASSLVNEKLFF. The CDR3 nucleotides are TGTGCCAGCAGCTTAGTAAATGAAAAACTGTTTTTT.